This T cell receptor (beta chain) was obtained from a study of cytomegalovirus exposure and HLA in healthy donors. Trimming at V came to 8 bases and at J to 7 bases, leaving 11 bases not matched to a gene. This CDR3 has 14 residues. Germline loops: CDR1 SNHLY, CDR2 FYNNEI. Primers for the PCR totalled 60 Vbeta and 13 Jbeta. Assay: immunoSEQ multiplex PCR; the TCRdb copy retains only in-frame clones and omits some. The data show about 160,000 clones, 75% seen once. The chain combines TRBV2 with TRBJ2-7; TRBD2 matches 10 bases. The sequenced sample consisted of PBMCs. The origin of this receptor is a woman between 45 and 65 years old in good health and CMV-seropositive. CDR3 sequence reads: CASQSSGGPLEQYF. The CDR3 bases are TGTGCCAGCCAATCTAGCGGGGGCCCTTTAGAGCAGTACTTC.